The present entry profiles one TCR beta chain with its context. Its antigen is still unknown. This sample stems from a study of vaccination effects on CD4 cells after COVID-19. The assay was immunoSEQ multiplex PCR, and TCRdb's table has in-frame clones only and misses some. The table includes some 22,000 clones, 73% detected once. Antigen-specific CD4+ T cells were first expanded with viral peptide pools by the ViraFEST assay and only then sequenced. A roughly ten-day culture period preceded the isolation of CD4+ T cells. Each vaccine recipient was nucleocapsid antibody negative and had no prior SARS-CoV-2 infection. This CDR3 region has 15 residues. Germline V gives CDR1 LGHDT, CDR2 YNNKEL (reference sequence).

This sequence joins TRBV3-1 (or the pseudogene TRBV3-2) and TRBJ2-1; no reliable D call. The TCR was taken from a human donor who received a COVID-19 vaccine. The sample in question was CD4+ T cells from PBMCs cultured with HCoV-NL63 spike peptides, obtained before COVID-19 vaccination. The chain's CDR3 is CATLYSGEPYNEQFF. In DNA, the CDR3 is TGTGCTACCCTCTACTCCGGAGAACCCTACAATGAGCAGTTCTTC.